The entry below describes one T cell receptor beta chain. The antigen is unknown. Treatment: roughly nine-day PBMC culture with coronavirus spike peptide pools or control peptides (ViraFEST assay). Sequencing of the DNA from cultured CD4+ T cells was carried out with the Oncomine TCR Beta short-read assay. TCRdb ran MiXCR on the PCR reads and lists one entry per CDR3 protein. Of 13,000 or so distinct CDR3 sequences in the sample, less than 70% are singletons; the top ten hold over 9.5%. This entry is derived from a study of vaccination and CD4 T cells after COVID-19. Losses at the gene ends were 4 bases for V and 2 bases for J; bases not matched to a gene: 7. CDR1 and CDR2 (germline): ENHRY, SYGVKD. The CDR3 length is 16 residues.

The chain has TRBV10-3 and TRBJ1-3, with TRBD1 matching 8 bases. Sequencing input: CD4+ T cells from blood, cultured in vitro. The sequence was collected from a human donor who had recovered from COVID-19. CDR3 loop: CAISGDRTGTGNTIYF. The CDR3 nucleotides read TGTGCCATCAGTGGCGATCGGACAGGGACTGGAAACACCATATATTTT.